This section outlines one T cell receptor beta chain sequence together with its context. The data are from a study of T cell responses to AZD1222 COVID-19 vaccine. Some clones are missing from TCRdb's copy, which holds only in-frame ones; the method was immunoSEQ multiplex PCR. The data contain around 200,000 clones, around 88% of them singletons. Per the germline V gene, CDR1 is MNHEY and CDR2 is SMNVEV (reference sequence). This CDR3 comprises 13 residues. V gave up 8 bases and J gave up 6 bases, with 11 bases separating them. The TCR originated in an adult in good health. The sequencing here drew on peripheral blood, taken on day 0 of AZD1222 vaccination. The chain uses TRBV27 and TRBJ1-6; a possible D gene is TRBD1 (5 bases). CDR3 sequence: CASSTRGNSPLHF. CDR3 bases: TGTGCCAGCTCCACGAGGGGTAATTCACCCCTCCACTTT.